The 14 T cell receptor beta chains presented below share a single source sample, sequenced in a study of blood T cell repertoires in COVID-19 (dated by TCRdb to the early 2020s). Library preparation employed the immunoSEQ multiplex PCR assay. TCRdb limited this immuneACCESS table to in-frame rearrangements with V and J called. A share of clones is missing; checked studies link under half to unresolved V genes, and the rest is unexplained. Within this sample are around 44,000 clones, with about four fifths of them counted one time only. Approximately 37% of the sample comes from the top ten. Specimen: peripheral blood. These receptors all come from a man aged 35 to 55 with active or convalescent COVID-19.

Here the CDR3 reads CASSRTGFANYGYTF. The CDR3 region has the DNA TGTGCCAGCAGCCGAACAGGGTTTGCTAACTATGGCTACACCTTC. V usage is TRBV11-3 and J usage is TRBJ1-2, with D perhaps TRBD1 (6 bases). CDR1 and CDR2 (germline): SGHNT, YENEEA. Trimming removed 5 bases from V and 0 bases from J, with 13 bases in between. This CDR3 comprises 15 residues.

The CDR3 nucleotides are TGTGCCAGCAGTACCAACCGAAGGGGGAATTTTAACTATGGCTACACCTTC. This translates into CASSTNRRGNFNYGYTF. This sequence joins TRBV27 and TRBJ1-2; TRBD1 might be the D (6 bases). The CDR3 has 17 amino acids. Germline CDR1 reads MNHEY; CDR2 reads SMNVEV (reference sequence). The V end lost 5 bases, the J end lost 1 base, and 20 bases lay between the germline ends.

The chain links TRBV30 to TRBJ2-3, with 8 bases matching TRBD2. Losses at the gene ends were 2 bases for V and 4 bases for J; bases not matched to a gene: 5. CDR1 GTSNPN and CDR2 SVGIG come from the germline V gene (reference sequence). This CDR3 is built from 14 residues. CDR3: CAWSTGGGSDTQYF. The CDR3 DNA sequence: TGTGCCTGGAGTACCGGGGGGGGGTCAGATACGCAGTATTTT.

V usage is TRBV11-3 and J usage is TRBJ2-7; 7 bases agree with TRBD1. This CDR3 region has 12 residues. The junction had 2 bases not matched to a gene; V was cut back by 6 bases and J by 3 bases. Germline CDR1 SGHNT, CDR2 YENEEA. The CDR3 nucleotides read TGTGCCAGCAGGGACAGGAGCTACGAGCAGTACTTC. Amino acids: CASRDRSYEQYF.

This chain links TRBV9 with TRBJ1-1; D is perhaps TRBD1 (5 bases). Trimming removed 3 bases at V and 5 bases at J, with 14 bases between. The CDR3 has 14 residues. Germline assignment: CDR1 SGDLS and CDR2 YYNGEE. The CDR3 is CASSANWGETEAFF. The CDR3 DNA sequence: TGTGCCAGCAGCGCGAATTGGGGGGAAACTGAAGCTTTCTTT. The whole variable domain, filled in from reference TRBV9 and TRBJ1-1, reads DSGVTQTPKHLITATGQRVTLRCSPRSGDLSVYWYQQSLDQGLQFLIQYYNGEERAKGNILERFSAQQFPDLHSELNLSSLELGDSALYFCASSANWGETEAFFGQGTRLTVV.

This CDR3 reads CASSFEGGRNTEAFF. CDR3 DNA: TGTGCCAGCAGCTTCGAGGGCGGACGGAACACTGAAGCTTTCTTT. This chain links TRBV7-9 with TRBJ1-1; D ambiguous. The CDR3 is 15 residues long. Trimming stripped 3 bases from V and 1 base from J, with 12 bases between. Germline values: CDR1 SEHNR, CDR2 FQNEAQ (reference sequence).

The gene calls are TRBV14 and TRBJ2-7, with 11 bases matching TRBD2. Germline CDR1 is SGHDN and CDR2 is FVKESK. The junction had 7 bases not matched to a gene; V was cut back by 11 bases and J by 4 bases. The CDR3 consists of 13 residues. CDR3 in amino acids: CAPHGLAGYEQYF. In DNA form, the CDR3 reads TGTGCCCCCCATGGACTAGCGGGTTACGAGCAGTACTTC.

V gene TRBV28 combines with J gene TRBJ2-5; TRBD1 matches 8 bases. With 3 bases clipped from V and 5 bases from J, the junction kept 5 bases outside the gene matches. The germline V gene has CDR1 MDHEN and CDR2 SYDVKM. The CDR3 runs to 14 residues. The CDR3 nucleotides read TGTGCCAGCAGTTTTGCAGGGGGCCGGGAGACCCAGTACTTC. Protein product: CASSFAGGRETQYF.

The CDR3 coding sequence is TGTGCCAGCAGCTCCAACGGACAGGGCAGTGGCTACACCTTC. This gives the protein CASSSNGQGSGYTF. The gene calls are TRBV7-3 and TRBJ1-2, with TRBD1 identical over 8 bases. The length of the CDR3 is 14 residues. Per germline, CDR1 SGHTA and CDR2 FQGTGA. J lost 7 bases, V lost 4 bases, and 8 bases had no gene match. Combining the CDR3 with reference TRBV7-3 and TRBJ1-2 gives the whole variable domain GAGVSQTPSNKVTEKGKYVELRCDPISGHTALYWYRQSLGQGPEFLIYFQGTGAADDSGLPNDRFFAVRPEGSVSTLKIQRTERGDSAVYLCASSSNGQGSGYTFGSGTRLTVV.

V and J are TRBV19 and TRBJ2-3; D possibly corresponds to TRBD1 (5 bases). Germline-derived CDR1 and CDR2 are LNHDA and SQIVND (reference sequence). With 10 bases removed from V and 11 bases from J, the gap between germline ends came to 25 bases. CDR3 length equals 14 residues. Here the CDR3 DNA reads TGTGCCACGCGGCCGTGGCAGGGCGCCAAGGGGCAGTATTTT. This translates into CATRPWQGAKGQYF.

The CDR3 nucleotides are TGTGCCAGCTCGGAGGGGAGCTCCTATAATTCACCCCTCCACTTT. It specifies CASSEGSSYNSPLHF. The V and J genes are TRBV18 and TRBJ1-6; possibly TRBD1 for D (5 bases). Per germline, CDR1 KGHSH and CDR2 LQKENI. Trimming stripped 6 bases from V and 0 bases from J, with 9 bases between. This CDR3 has 15 residues.

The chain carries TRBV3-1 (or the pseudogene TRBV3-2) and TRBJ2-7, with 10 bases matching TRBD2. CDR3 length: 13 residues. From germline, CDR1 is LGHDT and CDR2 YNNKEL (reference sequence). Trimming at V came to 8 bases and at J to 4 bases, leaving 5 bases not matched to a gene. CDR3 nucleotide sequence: TGTGCCAGCGGGCTAGCGGGAGCTTACGAGCAGTACTTC. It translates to CASGLAGAYEQYF.

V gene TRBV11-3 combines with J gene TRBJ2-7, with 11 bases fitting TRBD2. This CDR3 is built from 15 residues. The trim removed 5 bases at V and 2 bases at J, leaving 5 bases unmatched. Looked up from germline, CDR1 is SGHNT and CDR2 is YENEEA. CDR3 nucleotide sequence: TGTGCCAGCAGCAAGGGACTAGCGGACACCTACGAGCAGTACTTC. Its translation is CASSKGLADTYEQYF.

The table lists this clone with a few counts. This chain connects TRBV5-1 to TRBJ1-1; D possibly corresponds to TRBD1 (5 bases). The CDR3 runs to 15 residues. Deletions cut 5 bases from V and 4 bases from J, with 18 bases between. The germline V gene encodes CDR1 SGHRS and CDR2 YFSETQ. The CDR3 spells CASSDKAGPSTEAFF. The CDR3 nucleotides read TGCGCCAGCAGTGATAAAGCAGGGCCCAGCACTGAAGCTTTCTTT.